This TCR beta chain was obtained from a study of neoadjuvant nivolumab and ipilimumab in lung cancer. Study background: The combination arm added day-1 ipilimumab 1 mg/kg to nivolumab 3 mg/kg on days 1, 15, 29.

The CDR3 runs 15 residues. The V and J ends lost 0 bases and 6 bases respectively, with 15 bases between them. Germline V gene sequence: CDR1 SGHRS, CDR2 YFSETQ. Comment on this clone: Its antigen is currently unknown.

Study observations and caveats: Compared with tumor-adjacent uninvolved lung, resected tumors showed greater richness and clonality. TCR sequencing covered a small number of samples.

Using immunoSEQ multiplex PCR, the repertoire was profiled, and TCRdb retains in-frame clones only, with some absent. The data contain 30,000 to 35,000 clones, around 90% of them singletons. V usage is TRBV5-1 and J usage is TRBJ1-1; a weak D match, TRBD1 (6 bases). The receptor was derived from an adult with non-small cell lung cancer. The sample consisted of peripheral blood, taken after neoadjuvant nivolumab, alone or with ipilimumab, at or shortly before surgery. The chain's CDR3 is CASSLATGWSAEAFF. DNA of the CDR3: TGCGCCAGCAGCTTGGCCACAGGGTGGAGCGCTGAAGCTTTCTTT.